The 8 T cell receptor beta chains in this list originate from one sample, sequenced in a study of early T cells in non-severe SARS-CoV-2 infection. A single record per CDR3 protein comes from TCRdb applying MiXCR to the 5' RACE reads. This table has some 78,000 distinct CDR3 sequences, 13% appearing once. Sequencing used whole blood. Receptors originate from an adult who was a healthcare worker with PCR-confirmed SARS-CoV-2 infection or an uninfected control (not recorded which).

This clonotype was picked up a small number of times. The rearrangement uses TRBV11-2 and TRBJ1-6; D is uncertain. The CDR3 runs 16 residues. The V end was cut by 5 bases, the J end by 4 bases, with 15 bases between. Germline-derived CDR1 and CDR2 are SGHAT and FQNNGV. Written as DNA, the CDR3 is TGTGCCAGCAGCCCCCGTCGCCGGGGTTATAATTCACCCCTCCACTTT. Its translation: CASSPRRRGYNSPLHF.

This clonotype has at least ten counts. The chain recombines TRBV7-2 with TRBJ2-1; unclear D gene. Trimming took off 3 bases at V and 6 bases at J, with 12 bases between the two ends. Germline loops: CDR1 SGHTA, CDR2 FQGNSA. The CDR3 extends over 14 amino acids. As DNA, the CDR3 is TGTGCCAGCAGCTTCTCACTACTCGGCAATGAGCAGTTCTTC. It encodes CASSFSLLGNEQFF.

Only one count was recorded for this clonotype. The V gene is TRBV6-5, the J gene TRBJ1-4, with no clear D. The CDR3 loop spans 13 amino acids. Trimming shortened V by 6 bases and J by 3 bases, and 8 bases separated the two germline ends. CDR1 is MNHEY and CDR2 is SVGAGI in the germline V gene. For the CDR3, the DNA is TGTGCCAGCAGGAGGGATCCTAATGAAAAACTGTTTTTT. This codes for CASRRDPNEKLFF.

This clonotype was observed a handful of times. For the CDR3, the DNA is TGCGCCAGCAGCTTGGGGGCTAGCGGAGACTACAATGAGCAGTTCTTC. Translating gives CASSLGASGDYNEQFF. The chain has TRBV5-1 and TRBJ2-1; 7 bases are shared with TRBD2. CDR1 and CDR2 from the germline V gene are SGHRS and YFSETQ. The CDR3 is 16 residues long. V shed 0 bases, J shed 3 bases, and the junction held 6 bases outside the gene matches.

This clonotype was seen only a few times. The chain combines TRBV20-1 with TRBJ1-5, with 7 bases aligning to TRBD1. V lost 0 bases and J lost 6; bases outside the gene matches: 11. Germline assignment: CDR1 DFQATT and CDR2 SNEGSKA (reference sequence). CDR3 length: 16 residues. CDR3 DNA sequence: TGCAGTGCTAGAGATCGGGGAGGGGGCGATTCTCAGCCCCAGCATTTT. Protein product: CSARDRGGGDSQPQHF.

This rearrangement joins TRBV7-3 to TRBJ2-7, with D hard to call. Germline V gene lookup returns CDR1 SGHTA and CDR2 FQGTGA. V was clipped by 5 bases and J by 2 bases, with 13 bases between them. The CDR3 has 14 amino acids. CDR3 in amino acids: CASSKSGPPYEQYF. CDR3 nucleotide sequence: TGTGCCAGCAGCAAATCCGGGCCTCCCTACGAGCAGTACTTC.

The chain carries TRBV7-2 and TRBJ2-1, with 7 bases identical to TRBD1. CDR1 and CDR2 from the germline V gene are SGHTA and FQGNSA. V was clipped by 4 bases and J by 6 bases; unmatched bases: 12. The length of the CDR3 is 16 residues. For the CDR3, the DNA is TGTGCCAGCAGCTCACAGGGGCCGCGGATTGGCAATGAGCAGTTCTTC. It is translated as CASSSQGPRIGNEQFF.

The chain carries TRBV13 and TRBJ1-6; D remains unclear. Germline V lookup: CDR1 PRHDT, CDR2 FYEKMQ (reference sequence). V was trimmed by 2 bases and J by 5 bases, leaving 4 bases between them. The CDR3 is made up of 13 amino acids. CDR3 in DNA: TGTGCCAGCAGCTTAAAAAATAATTCACCCCTCCACTTT. Amino acid sequence: CASSLKNNSPLHF.